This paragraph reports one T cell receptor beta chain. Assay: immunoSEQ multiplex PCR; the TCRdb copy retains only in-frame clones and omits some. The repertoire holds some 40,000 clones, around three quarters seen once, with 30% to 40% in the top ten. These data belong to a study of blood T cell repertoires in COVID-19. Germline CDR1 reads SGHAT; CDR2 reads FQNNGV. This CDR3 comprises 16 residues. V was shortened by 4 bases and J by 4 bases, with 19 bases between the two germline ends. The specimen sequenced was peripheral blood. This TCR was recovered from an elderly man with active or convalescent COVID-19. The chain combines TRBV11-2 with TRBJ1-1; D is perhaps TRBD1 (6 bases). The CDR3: CASSSGGTRQPTEAFF. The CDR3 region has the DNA TGTGCCAGCAGCTCCGGGGGGACAAGGCAGCCCACTGAAGCTTTCTTT.